The 10 T cell receptor beta chains listed next were all sequenced from one sample in a study of blood T cell repertoires in COVID-19. Produced via immunoSEQ multiplex PCR; TCRdb's table is partial and in-frame only. The sample has more than 70,000 clones; about nine tenths are singletons. Sequenced input: peripheral blood. Receptors were obtained from a woman under 30 with acute or convalescent COVID-19.

V and J are TRBV27 and TRBJ2-3; the D is unclear. Trimming took off 2 bases at V and 1 base at J, with 4 bases between the two ends. There are 13 residues in the CDR3. The germline V gene encodes CDR1 MNHEY and CDR2 SMNVEV (reference sequence). CDR3 protein: CASSLAGTDTQYF. The CDR3 region has the DNA TGTGCCAGCAGTTTAGCGGGCACAGATACGCAGTATTTT.

The V and J genes are TRBV30 and TRBJ2-1; 8 nucleotides agree with TRBD2. Trimming cost V 0 bases and J 8 bases; bases outside gene matches: 9. There are 15 residues in the CDR3. Germline V CDR1 and CDR2: GTSNPN, SVGIG (reference sequence). CDR3 in DNA: TGTGCCTGGAGTGTACTCCGGGGGGGCCTCTATGAGCAGTTCTTC. Translating gives CAWSVLRGGLYEQFF.

The chain couples TRBV18 to TRBJ2-5, with TRBD1 identical over 10 bases. Germline V gene data show CDR1 as KGHSH and CDR2 as LQKENI. The CDR3 sequence is 14 residues long. V shed 3 bases, J shed 3 bases, and the junction held 1 base outside the gene matches. The CDR3 bases are TGTGCCAGCTCACCGGACAGGGGGAAAGAGACCCAGTACTTC. Its translation is CASSPDRGKETQYF.

V usage is TRBV4-1 and J usage is TRBJ2-3; 9 bases are a match to TRBD2. The germline V gene encodes CDR1 MGHRA and CDR2 YSYEKL. V was pared by 3 bases and J by 2 bases, with 9 bases of the junction left unmatched. This CDR3 is 17 amino acids long. CDR3 sequence (DNA): TGCGCCAGCAGCCAGGAAGAAGGACTAGCGAACACAGATACGCAGTATTTT. Translating it yields CASSQEEGLANTDTQYF.

This chain links TRBV5-4 with TRBJ1-3, with 7 bases aligning to TRBD1. Per germline, CDR1 SGHNT and CDR2 YYREEE (reference sequence). The CDR3 has 13 amino acids. The V and J ends lost 0 bases and 6 bases, in that order; junction bases with no gene match: 0. CDR3 in DNA: TGTGCCAGCAGCTTGGAGGGGGCAAACACCATATATTTT. Translation gives CASSLEGANTIYF.

This clone was seen only once. V gene TRBV11-2 combines with J gene TRBJ2-7, with a possible D match to TRBD2 (7 bases). The CDR3 length is 16 residues. V lost 1 base and J 3 bases, leaving 16 bases between the germline ends. Germline V gives CDR1 SGHAT, CDR2 FQNNGV. CDR3 region: CASSLVGGALSYEQYF. In DNA form, the CDR3 reads TGTGCCAGCAGCTTAGTGGGGGGGGCTCTAAGCTACGAGCAGTACTTC.

V and J are TRBV9 and TRBJ1-2; tentatively, D is TRBD1 (5 bases). Per the germline V gene, CDR1 is SGDLS and CDR2 is YYNGEE. The V gene lost 3 bases and the J gene lost 7 bases, with 13 bases spanning the gap. This CDR3 has 13 residues. The CDR3 DNA sequence: TGTGCCAGCAGCGGATCAAGTGGGGCTGGCTACACCTTC. It translates to CASSGSSGAGYTF.

J is TRBJ2-3 and V is TRBV5-8; D gene unclear. Between the trimmed V and J ends, which lost 1 base and 5 bases, there was a span of 8 bases. The CDR3 consists of 13 residues. Per germline, CDR1 SGHTS and CDR2 YDEGEE. CDR3 region: CASSLIFIDTQYF. In nucleotides, the CDR3 is TGTGCCAGCAGCTTGATCTTTATAGATACGCAGTATTTT. The full variable domain, its missing parts supplied by reference TRBV5-8 and TRBJ2-3, is EAGVTQSPTHLIKTRGQQATLRCSPISGHTSVYWYQQALGLGLQFLLWYDEGEERNRGNFPPRFSGRQFPNYSSELNVNALELEDSALYLCASSLIFIDTQYFGPGTRLTVL.

This clone was detected only once. The chain couples TRBV3-1 (or the pseudogene TRBV3-2) to TRBJ2-5, with D uncertain. The CDR3 consists of 12 residues. With 1 base removed from V and 9 bases from J, the gap between germline ends came to 9 bases. CDR1 LGHDT and CDR2 YNNKEL come from the germline V gene (reference sequence). CDR3 DNA: TGTGCCAGCAGCCAAGTAGTTGAGCCCCAGTACTTC. This translates into CASSQVVEPQYF.

The V call is TRBV3-1 (or the pseudogene TRBV3-2), the J call TRBJ2-5, with D unresolved. The V gene lost 1 base and the J gene lost 2 bases, with 14 bases spanning the gap. The length of the CDR3 is 16 residues. Germline V gene sequence: CDR1 LGHDT, CDR2 YNNKEL (reference sequence). The CDR3 reads CASSQGTSPLQETQYF. The CDR3 nucleotides read TGTGCCAGCAGCCAAGGAACTTCCCCCCTTCAAGAGACCCAGTACTTC.